This T cell receptor (beta chain) derives from a study of tumor-infiltrating lymphocytes in primary liver carcinoma. Co-extraction of RNA and DNA was performed on roughly 17-32 mg of unsorted bulk tissue. Per tumor, sampling covered five separate regions. Using a constant-region primer together with ProtoScript II reverse transcriptase, TCR beta cDNA was made from 450 to 600 ng of total RNA. Slightly modified ARM-PCR, run as three nested multiplex PCR rounds, produced the TCR beta libraries. TCRdb itself ran the multiplex PCR reads through MiXCR, one entry per CDR3 protein. The table lists fewer than 150,000 distinct CDR3 sequences, 50% to 65% of them singletons. Turning to this clonotype: Its antigen is still unknown.

Findings and caveats of the study: Tumor-adjacent and tumor-blood pairs displayed less overlap than did pairs of tumor regions.

This TCR derives from a woman in her sixties or seventies with primary liver carcinoma and hepatitis B virus infection. Sequencing was performed on liver tumor tissue from sampling region 1. Subset defined: tumor region T1, superior pole.

CDR3 sequence reads: CASSLGGRGAGDYGQFF. The CDR3 nucleotides read TGCGCCAGCAGCTTGGGAGGGAGGGGAGCCGGTGACTATGGGCAGTTCTTC. The chain is built from TRBV5-1 and TRBJ2-1; 7 positions match TRBD2. From germline, CDR1 is SGHRS and CDR2 YFSETQ. CDR3 length equals 17 residues. The J segment lost 12 bases and the V segment lost 0 bases, leaving 18 bases of the junction unmatched.